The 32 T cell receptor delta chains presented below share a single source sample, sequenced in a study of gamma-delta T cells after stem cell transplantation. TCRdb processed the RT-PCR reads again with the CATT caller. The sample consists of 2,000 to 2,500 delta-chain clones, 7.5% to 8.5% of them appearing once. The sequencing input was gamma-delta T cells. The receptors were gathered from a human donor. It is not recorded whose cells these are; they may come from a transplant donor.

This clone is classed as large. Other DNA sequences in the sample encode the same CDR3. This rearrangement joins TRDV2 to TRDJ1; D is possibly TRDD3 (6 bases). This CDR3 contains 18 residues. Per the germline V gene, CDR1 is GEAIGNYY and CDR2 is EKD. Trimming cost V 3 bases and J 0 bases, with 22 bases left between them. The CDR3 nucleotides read TGTGCCTGTGACCCTGTCTCTGGGGCCCACCCCTACACCGATAAACTCATCTTT. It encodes CACDPVSGAHPYTDKLIF.

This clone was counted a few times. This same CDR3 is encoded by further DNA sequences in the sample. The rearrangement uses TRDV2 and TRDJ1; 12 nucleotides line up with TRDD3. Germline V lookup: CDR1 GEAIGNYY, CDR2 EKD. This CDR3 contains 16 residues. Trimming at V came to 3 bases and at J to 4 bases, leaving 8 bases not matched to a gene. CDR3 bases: TGTGCCTGTGACGCTCTACTGGGGGATACCATCGATAAACTCATCTTT. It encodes CACDALLGDTIDKLIF.

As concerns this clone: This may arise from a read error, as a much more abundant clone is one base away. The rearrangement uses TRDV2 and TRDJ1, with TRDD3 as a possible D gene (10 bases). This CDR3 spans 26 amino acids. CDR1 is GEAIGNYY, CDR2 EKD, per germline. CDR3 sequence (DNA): TGTGCCTGTGACCCACTAAACGGCCTTCCTACGAGGTCAGACACACTGGGGGATGCGGGAACCGAAAAACTCATCTTT. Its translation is CACDPLNGLPTRSDTLGDAGTEKLIF.

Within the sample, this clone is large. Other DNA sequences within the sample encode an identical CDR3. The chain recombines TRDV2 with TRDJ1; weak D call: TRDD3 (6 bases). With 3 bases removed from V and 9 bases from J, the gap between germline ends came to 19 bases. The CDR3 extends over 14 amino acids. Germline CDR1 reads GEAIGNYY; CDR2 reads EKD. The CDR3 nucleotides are TGTGCCTGTGACCCTACTGGGCCTCCCTCGGAACTCATCTTT. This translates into CACDPTGPPSELIF.

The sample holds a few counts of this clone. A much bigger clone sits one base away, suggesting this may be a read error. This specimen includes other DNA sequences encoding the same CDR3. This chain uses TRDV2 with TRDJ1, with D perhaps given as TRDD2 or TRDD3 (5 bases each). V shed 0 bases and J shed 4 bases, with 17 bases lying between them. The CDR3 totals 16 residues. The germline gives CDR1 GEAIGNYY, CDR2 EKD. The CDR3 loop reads CACDTLPARLGDKLIF. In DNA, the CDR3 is TGTGCCTGTGACACCCTTCCAGCGCGTCTGGGCGATAAACTCATCTTT.

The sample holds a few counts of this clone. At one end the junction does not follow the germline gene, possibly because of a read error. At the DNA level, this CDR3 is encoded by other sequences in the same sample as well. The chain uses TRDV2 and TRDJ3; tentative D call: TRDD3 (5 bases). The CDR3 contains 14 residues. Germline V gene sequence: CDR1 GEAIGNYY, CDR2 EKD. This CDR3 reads CAASAVWATRQMFF. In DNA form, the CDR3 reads TGTGCCGCCTCCGCAGTCTGGGCCACCCGACAGATGTTTTTC.

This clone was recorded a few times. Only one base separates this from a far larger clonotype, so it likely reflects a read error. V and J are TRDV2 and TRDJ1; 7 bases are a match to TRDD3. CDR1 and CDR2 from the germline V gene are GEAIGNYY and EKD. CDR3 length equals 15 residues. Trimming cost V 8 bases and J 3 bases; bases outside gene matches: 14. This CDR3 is CASVIRGDPPDKLIF. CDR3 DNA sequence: TGTGCCTCCGTAATTCGGGGGGATCCCCCCGATAAACTCATCTTT.

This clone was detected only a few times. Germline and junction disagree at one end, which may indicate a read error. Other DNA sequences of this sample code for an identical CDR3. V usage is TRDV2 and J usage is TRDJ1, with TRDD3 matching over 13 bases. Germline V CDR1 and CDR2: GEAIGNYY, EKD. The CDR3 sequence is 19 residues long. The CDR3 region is CACDPLLGDTRMYTDKLIF. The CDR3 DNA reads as TGTGCCTGTGACCCACTACTGGGGGATACGCGGATGTACACCGACAAACTCATCTTT.

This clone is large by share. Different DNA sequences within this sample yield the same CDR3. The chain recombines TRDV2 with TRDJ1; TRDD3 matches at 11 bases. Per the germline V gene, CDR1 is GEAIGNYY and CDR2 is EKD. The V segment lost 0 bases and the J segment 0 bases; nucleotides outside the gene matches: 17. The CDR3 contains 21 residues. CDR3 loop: CACDTLPSVDGGYGYTDKLIF. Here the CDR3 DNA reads TGTGCCTGTGACACCCTACCGTCAGTCGATGGGGGATACGGCTACACCGATAAACTCATCTTT.

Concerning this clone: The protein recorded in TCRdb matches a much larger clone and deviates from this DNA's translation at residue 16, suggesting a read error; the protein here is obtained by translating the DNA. The CDR3 reads CACDTIGGSTGEDTDNLIF. The DNA of the CDR3 is TGTGCCTGTGACACGATAGGAGGCAGTACTGGGGAGGACACCGATAACCTCATCTTT. V gene TRDV2 combines with J gene TRDJ1; TRDD3 aligns across 7 bases. CDR1 and CDR2 from the germline V gene are GEAIGNYY and EKD. The CDR3 runs 19 residues.

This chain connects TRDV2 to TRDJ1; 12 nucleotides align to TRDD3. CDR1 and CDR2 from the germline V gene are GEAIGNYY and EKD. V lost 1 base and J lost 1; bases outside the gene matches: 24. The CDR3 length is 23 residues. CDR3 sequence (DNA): TGTGCCTGTGACACGATGCGTACTGGGGGATACCCATCTAAGAGAGAGGTCACCGATAAACTCATCTTT. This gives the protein CACDTMRTGGYPSKREVTDKLIF.

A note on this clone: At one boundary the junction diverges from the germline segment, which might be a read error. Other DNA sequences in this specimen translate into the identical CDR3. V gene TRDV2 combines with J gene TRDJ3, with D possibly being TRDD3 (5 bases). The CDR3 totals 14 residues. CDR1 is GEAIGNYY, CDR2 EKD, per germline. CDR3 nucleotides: TGTGCCGCCTCTGCAGTCTGGGCCACCCGACAGATGTTTTTC. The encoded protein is CAASAVWATRQMFF.

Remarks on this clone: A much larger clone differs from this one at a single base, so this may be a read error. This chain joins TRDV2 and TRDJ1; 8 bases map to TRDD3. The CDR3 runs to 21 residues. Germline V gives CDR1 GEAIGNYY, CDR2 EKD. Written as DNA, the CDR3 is TGTGCCCGTGACACCGTTCCCTTAGCATCTGGGGGACAAGGAAACACCGATAAACTCATCTTT. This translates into CARDTVPLASGGQGNTDKLIF.

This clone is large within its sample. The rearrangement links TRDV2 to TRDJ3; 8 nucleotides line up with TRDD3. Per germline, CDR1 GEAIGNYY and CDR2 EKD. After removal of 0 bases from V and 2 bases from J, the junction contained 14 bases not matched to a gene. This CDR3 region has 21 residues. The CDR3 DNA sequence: TGTGCCTGTGACACCGGTTTTGGGGGGATAAGTTCCACCTGGGACACCCGACAGATGTTTTTC. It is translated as CACDTGFGGISSTWDTRQMFF.

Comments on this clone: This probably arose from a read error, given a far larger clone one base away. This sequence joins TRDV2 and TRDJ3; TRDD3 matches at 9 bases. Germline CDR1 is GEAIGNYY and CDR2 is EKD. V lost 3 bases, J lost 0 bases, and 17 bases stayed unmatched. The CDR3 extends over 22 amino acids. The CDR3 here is CACDLPPTGDTGSSWDTRQMFF. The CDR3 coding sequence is TGTGCCTGTGACCTGCCCCCAACAGGGGATACGGGGAGCTCCTGGGACACCCGACAGATGTTTTTC.

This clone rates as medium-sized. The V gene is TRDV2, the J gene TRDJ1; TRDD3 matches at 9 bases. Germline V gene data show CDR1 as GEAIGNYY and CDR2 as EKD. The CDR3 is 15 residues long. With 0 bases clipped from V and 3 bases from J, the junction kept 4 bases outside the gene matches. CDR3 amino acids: CACDTHPGGSDKLIF. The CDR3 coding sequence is TGTGCCTGTGACACCCACCCTGGGGGATCCGATAAACTCATCTTT.

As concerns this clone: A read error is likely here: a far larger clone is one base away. CDR3 sequence (DNA): TGTGCCTGTGACGTGTTGTGGGGATATGAAGGCACAACCGATAAACTCATCTTT. Amino acid sequence: CACDVLWGYEGTTDKLIF. The chain employs TRDV2 and TRDJ1, with TRDD3 matching over 7 bases. Germline V lookup: CDR1 GEAIGNYY, CDR2 EKD. With 3 bases clipped from V and 2 bases from J, the junction kept 17 bases outside the gene matches. The CDR3 consists of 18 residues.

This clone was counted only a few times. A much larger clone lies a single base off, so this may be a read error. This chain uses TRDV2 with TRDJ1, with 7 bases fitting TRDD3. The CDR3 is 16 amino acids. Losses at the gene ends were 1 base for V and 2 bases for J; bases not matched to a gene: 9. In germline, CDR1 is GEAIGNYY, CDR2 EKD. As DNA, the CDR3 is TGTGCCTGTGACACGATAGATGGGGGGATTACCGATAAACTCATCTTT. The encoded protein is CACDTIDGGITDKLIF.

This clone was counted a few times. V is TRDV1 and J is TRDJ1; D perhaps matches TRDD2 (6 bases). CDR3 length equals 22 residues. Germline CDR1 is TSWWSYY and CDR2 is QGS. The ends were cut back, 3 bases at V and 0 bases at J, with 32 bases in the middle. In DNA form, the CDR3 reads TGTGCTCTTGGGGAGTCTTCTTCCTTCGCCCGGTTGAGGGGTCGGTACACCGATAAACTCATCTTT. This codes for CALGESSSFARLRGRYTDKLIF.

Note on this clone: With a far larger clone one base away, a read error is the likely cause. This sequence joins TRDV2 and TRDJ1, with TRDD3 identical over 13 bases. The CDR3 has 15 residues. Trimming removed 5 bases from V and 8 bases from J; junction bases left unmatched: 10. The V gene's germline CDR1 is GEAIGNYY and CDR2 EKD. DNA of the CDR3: TGTGCCTGTGGCCCTCTACTGGGGGATACGCGGAAACTCATCTTT. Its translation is CACGPLLGDTRKLIF.

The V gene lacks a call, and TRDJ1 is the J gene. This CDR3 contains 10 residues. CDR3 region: CSGVDGKLIF. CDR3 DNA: TGTTCCGGGGTAGACGGTAAACTCATCTTT.

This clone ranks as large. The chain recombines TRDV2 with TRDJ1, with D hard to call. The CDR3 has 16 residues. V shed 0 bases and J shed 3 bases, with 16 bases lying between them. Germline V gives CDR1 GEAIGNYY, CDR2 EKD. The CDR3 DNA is TGTGCCTGTGACACCGTCTCCCCAAGGGTCGCCGATAAACTCATCTTT. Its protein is CACDTVSPRVADKLIF.

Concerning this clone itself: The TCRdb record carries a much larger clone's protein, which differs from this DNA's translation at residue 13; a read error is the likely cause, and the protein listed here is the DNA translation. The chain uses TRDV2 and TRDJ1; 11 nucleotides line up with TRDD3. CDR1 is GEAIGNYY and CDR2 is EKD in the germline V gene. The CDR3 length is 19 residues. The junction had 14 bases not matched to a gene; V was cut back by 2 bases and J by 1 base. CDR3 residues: CACDKLLGDRVDGTDKLIF. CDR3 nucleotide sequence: TGTGCCTGTGACAAATTACTGGGGGATAGAGTTGACGGCACCGATAAACTCATCTTT.

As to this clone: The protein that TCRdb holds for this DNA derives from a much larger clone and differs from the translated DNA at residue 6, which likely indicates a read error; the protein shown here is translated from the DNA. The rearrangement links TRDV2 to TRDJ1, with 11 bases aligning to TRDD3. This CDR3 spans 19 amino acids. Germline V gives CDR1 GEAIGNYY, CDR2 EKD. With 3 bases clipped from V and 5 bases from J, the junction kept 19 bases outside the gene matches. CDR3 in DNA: TGTGCCTGTGACGCTATACTGGGGGATAATCAGCCACCAGCGGATAAACTCATCTTT. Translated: CACDAILGDNQPPADKLIF.

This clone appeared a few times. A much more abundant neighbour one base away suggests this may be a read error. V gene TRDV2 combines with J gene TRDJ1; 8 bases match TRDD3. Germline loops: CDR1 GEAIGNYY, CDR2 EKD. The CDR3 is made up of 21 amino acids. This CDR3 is CACDTLGLTGGSFGDTAKLIF. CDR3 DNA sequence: TGTGCCTGTGACACCCTGGGGCTTACTGGGGGTTCCTTTGGGGACACCGCTAAACTCATCTTT.

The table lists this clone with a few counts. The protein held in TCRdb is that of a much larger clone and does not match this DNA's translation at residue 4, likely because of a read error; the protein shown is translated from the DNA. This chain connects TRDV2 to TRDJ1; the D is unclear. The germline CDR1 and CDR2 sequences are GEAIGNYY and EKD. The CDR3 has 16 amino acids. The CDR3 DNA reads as TGTGCCTGTGGCACCGTGGGACTAAGGGGCACCGATAAACTCATCTTT. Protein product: CACGTVGLRGTDKLIF.

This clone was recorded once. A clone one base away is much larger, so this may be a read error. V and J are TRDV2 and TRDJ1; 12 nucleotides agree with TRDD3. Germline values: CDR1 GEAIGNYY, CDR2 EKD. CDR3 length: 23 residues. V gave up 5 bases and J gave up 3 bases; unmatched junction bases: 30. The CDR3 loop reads CACGSMGSPSGGYAVGHADKLIF. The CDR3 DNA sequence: TGTGCCTGTGGGTCAATGGGAAGTCCCTCTGGGGGATACGCGGTTGGACATGCCGATAAACTCATCTTT.

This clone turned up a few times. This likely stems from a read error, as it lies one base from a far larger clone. The CDR3 spells CACDTVPKTDRLIF. For the CDR3, the DNA is TGTGCCTGTGACACCGTACCGAAGACCGATAGACTCATCTTT. The chain recombines TRDV2 with TRDJ1; D gene uncertain. Germline V gene lookup returns CDR1 GEAIGNYY and CDR2 EKD. The CDR3 spans 14 residues.

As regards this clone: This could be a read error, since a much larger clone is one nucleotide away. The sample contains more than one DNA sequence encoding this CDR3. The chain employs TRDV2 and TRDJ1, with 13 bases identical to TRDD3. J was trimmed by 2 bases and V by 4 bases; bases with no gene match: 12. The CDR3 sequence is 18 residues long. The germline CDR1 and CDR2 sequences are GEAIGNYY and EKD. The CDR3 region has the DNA TGTGCCTGTGAGCTTGTACTGGGGGATACGCTTGAGACCGATAAACTCATCTTT. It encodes CACELVLGDTLETDKLIF.

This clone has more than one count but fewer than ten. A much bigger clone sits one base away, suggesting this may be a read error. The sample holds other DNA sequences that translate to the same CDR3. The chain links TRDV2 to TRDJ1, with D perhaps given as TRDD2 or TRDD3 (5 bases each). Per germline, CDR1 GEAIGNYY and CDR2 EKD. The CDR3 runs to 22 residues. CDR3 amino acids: CACDTLLRGPPSQDVGTDKLIF. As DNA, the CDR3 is TGTGCCTGCGACACCCTTCTTCGGGGACCGCCTTCTCAAGACGTGGGCACCGATAAACTCATCTTT.

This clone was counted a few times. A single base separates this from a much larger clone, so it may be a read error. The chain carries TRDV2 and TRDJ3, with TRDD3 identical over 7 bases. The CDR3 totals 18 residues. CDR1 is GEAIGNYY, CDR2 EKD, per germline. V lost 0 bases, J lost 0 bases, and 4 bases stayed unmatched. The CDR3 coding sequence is TGTGCCTGTGACACCGCTGGGGGTCCCTCCTGGGACACCCGACAGATGTTTTTC. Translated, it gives CACDTAGGPSWDTRQMFF.

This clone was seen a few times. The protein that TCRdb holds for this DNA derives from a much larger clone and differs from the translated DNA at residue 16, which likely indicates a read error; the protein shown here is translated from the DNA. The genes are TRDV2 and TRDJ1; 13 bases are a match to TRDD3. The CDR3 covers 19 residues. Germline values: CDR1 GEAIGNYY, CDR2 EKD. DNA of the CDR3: TGTGCCTGTGACACGGTTACTGGGGGATACGCTCCATACACCGATAACCTCATCTTT. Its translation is CACDTVTGGYAPYTDNLIF.